In this sample, the clone carrying this TCR beta chain turned up many times. The antigen is not known. An equimolar mix of two oligonucleotides served as the beta constant-region primer for TRBC1 and TRBC2. The ligated cDNA underwent four PCR rounds using SP2 and nested alpha and beta constant-region primers. A 12-nucleotide UMI and the SP2 primer were added to the cDNA 3' end by oligonucleotide ligation. One entry per CDR3 protein results from TCRdb running MiXCR on the UMI-ligation and nested PCR reads. Seen here are some 83,000 distinct CDR3 sequences, about 10% observed once, and the top ten hold less than 1.5%. This sample is part of a study of naive and memory T cell subsets. Whole-study results and caveats: From naive to CM, EM and EMRA, diversity decreased and Gini increased.

The CDR3 is 13 amino acids. The germline V gene has CDR1 DFQATT and CDR2 SNEGSKA (reference sequence). Trimming stripped 6 bases from V and 2 bases from J, with 14 bases between. Input material: naive CD8+ T cells from blood. The chain links TRBV20-1 to TRBJ2-7; D is possibly TRBD1 or TRBD2 (6 bases each). The clonotype originates from a human donor in good health. The CDR3 here is CSAWEDSTYEQYF. CDR3 nucleotide sequence: TGCAGTGCCTGGGAGGACAGCACCTACGAGCAGTACTTC.